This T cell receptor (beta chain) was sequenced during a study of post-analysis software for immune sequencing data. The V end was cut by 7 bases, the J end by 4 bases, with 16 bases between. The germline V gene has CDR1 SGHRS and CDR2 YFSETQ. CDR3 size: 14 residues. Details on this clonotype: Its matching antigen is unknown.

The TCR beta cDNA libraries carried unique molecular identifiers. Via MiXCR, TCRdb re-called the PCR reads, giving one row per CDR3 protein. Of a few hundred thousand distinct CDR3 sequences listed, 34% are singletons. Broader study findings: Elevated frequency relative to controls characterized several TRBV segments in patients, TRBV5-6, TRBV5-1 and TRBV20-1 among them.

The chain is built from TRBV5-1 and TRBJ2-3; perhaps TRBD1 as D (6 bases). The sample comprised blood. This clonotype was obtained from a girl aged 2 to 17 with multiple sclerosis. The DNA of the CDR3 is TGCGCCAGCCGTCCGGTGGGGGCGGCAGATACGCAGTATTTT. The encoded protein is CASRPVGAADTQYF.